This entry is about one T cell receptor (beta chain). Its antigen remains unidentified. Profiled with immunoSEQ multiplex PCR; TCRdb holds only in-frame clones, not every one. The sample carries 150,000 to 200,000 clones, over 85% recorded once. Donors included only healthy HIV-negative adults lacking recent acute infections or vaccinations. The entry originates in a study of shared clonotypes between healthy human individuals. For the study at large: Researchers assigned three CD4 naive, three CD4 memory, two CD8 naive and one CD8 memory plate to each donor. Study findings and constraints: Collection of samples was limited to blood; tissue repertoires likely differ.

The CDR3 has 16 amino acids. Germline V gene sequence: CDR1 LNHDA, CDR2 SQIVND (reference sequence). V was cut by 6 bases and J by 1 base, with 18 bases left in between. This chain uses TRBV19 with TRBJ1-1; D remains ambiguous. The TCR was taken from a young woman in good health. The sequenced material came from naive CD4+ T cells sorted from blood. As for subset: CD45RA+ positively selected. The DNA of the CDR3 is TGTGCCAGTAGGCCCGAGGGCCGAGGTAGGAACACTGAAGCTTTCTTT. Translated, it gives CASRPEGRGRNTEAFF. The full variable domain, its missing parts supplied by reference TRBV19 and TRBJ1-1, is DGGITQSPKYLFRKEGQNVTLSCEQNLNHDAMYWYRQDPGQGLRLIYYSQIVNDFQKGDIAEGYSVSREKKESFPLTVTSAQKNPTAFYLCASRPEGRGRNTEAFFGQGTRLTVV.